A selection of T cell receptor beta chains follows, all from one sample in a study of T cell changes during pregnancy in multiple sclerosis. Data came from immunoSEQ multiplex PCR; TCRdb stores just in-frame clones and leaves some out. The sample consists of roughly 29,000 clones, less than 90% of them appearing once. Sequencing was performed on CD8+ T cells from peripheral blood mononuclear cells, taken before pregnancy. The receptors here all came from a female donor with multiple sclerosis, enrolled in a pregnancy study. Both conserved end residues are part of each CDR3.

>TRBJ1-6|TRBV27
CASSLSNNSPLHF
>TRBJ1-1|TRBV1
CTSSLALDSSNTEAFF
>TRBJ1-4|TRBV4-3
CASSQDPGQFNEKLFF
>TRBJ2-7|TRBV5-8
CASSLEGRRQGHEQYF
>TRBJ2-1|TRBV6-4
CASSGVAGSHNEQFF
>TRBJ2-7|TRBV4-3
CASSQDLAGVSYEQYF
>TRBJ1-1|TRBV5-6
CASSSDSEAFF
>TRBJ2-7|TRBV19
CASSGTGVYEQYF
>TRBJ2-2|TRBV18
CASSPPGAANTGELFF
>TRBJ1-1|TRBV6-4
CASSKEENTEAFF
>TRBJ2-2|TRBV27
CASTSGNTGELFF
>TRBJ1-2|TRBV27
CASSLQTPGMDYGYTF
>TRBJ2-5|TRBV7-8
CASSFLLAGGPRSQTQYF
>TRBJ2-1|TRBV7-2
CASSQSGGPMSYNEQFF
>TRBJ1-6|TRBV9
CASSVEGLEPLHF
>TRBJ2-2|TRBV19
CASSSNRANTGELFF
>TRBJ2-5|TRBV5-8
CASSLSDWKETQYF
>TRBJ2-3|TRBV6-4
CASSDSGGASDTQYF
>TRBJ1-2|TRBV10-2
CASNPDRANYGYTF
>TRBJ1-6|TRBV4-1
CASSQEQEHSPLHF
>TRBJ2-4|TRBV11-2
CASTPIGGKNIQYF
>TRBJ1-6|TRBV27
CASSLRSFNSPLHF
>TRBJ2-2|TRBV18
CASSPPPGLVLTGELFF
>TRBJ2-3|TRBV4-3
CASSPSLRRTDTQYF
>TRBJ2-7|TRBV13
CASSLGLAAYEQYF
>TRBJ1-1|TRBV28
CASSPPRDSNQAFF
>TRBJ2-3|TRBV27
CASSLTILAGLTDTQYF
>TRBJ1-1|TRBV9
CASSVVPGNHAEAFF
>TRBJ2-2|TRBV6-1
CASSESQGAYTGYTGELFF
>TRBJ1-2|TRBV9
CASSVSDGVYGYTF
>TRBJ2-1|TRBV2
CASTSGTSGSYNEQFF
>TRBJ2-7|TRBV2
CASSFKSGDIYEQYF
>TRBJ1-4|TRBV15
CATSRDVLDSIGASNEKLFF
>TRBJ2-7|TRBV30
CAWSVQGYEQYF
>TRBJ2-1|TRBV7-9
CASSLDRVQFF
>TRBJ2-7|TRBV6-1
CASSEGTGGYEQYF
>TRBJ2-1|TRBV4-1
CASSQDVEAGAYNEQFF
>TRBJ2-5|TRBV11-1
CASSEFMGREETQYF
>TRBJ1-3|TRBV4-3
CASSQDRGHGNTIYF
>TRBJ2-1|TRBV27
CASSTGFDEQFF
>TRBJ1-6|TRBV7-3
CASSPGGFWDSPLHF
>TRBJ2-7|TRBV2
CASFPGQTYEQYF
>TRBJ1-2|TRBV2
CASSDPRRTGGASNAYGYTF
>TRBJ1-6|TRBV5-5
CASSLLGGTGNSPLHF
>TRBJ1-1|TRBV11-2
CASSSKGRMNTEAFF
>TRBJ2-4|TRBV5-1
CASSFRGGVDIQYF
>TRBJ1-5|TRBV28
CASTPPGKGNQPQHF
>TRBJ2-3|TRBV7-2
CASSRTGLAGGTDTQYF
>TRBJ2-7|TRBV5-5
CASSLTGKFSYEQYF
>-|TRBV1
CTSSQTSGGAYEQYF
>TRBJ1-5|TRBV10-3
CAISESGTGRNQPQHF